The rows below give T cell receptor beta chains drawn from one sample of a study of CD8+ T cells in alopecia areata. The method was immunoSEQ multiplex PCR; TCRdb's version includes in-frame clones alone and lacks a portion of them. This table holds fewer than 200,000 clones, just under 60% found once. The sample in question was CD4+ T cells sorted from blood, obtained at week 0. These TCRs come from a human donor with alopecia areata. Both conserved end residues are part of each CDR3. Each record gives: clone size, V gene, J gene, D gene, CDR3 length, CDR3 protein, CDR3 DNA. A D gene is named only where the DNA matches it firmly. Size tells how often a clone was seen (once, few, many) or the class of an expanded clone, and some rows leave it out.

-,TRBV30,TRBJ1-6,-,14,CACAVLPTNSPLHF,TGTGCCTGTGCGGTCCTACCCACCAATTCACCCCTCCACTTT
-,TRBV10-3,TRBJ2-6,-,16,CATGDPAGSGANVLTF,TGTGCCACAGGGGACCCGGCCGGCTCTGGGGCCAACGTCCTGACTTTC
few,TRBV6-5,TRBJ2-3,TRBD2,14,CASRGLVRADTQYF,TGTGCCAGCAGGGGACTAGTTAGGGCAGATACGCAGTATTTT
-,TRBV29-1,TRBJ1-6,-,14,CSVRETSTGSPLHF,TGCAGCGTAAGAGAGACATCTACAGGTTCACCCCTCCACTTT
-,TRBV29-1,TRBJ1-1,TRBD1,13,CSVASAGGTEAFF,TGCAGCGTTGCCAGCGCAGGGGGCACTGAAGCTTTCTTT
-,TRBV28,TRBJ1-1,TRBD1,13,CASTTGQATEAFF,TGTGCCAGCACCACAGGACAGGCCACTGAAGCTTTCTTT
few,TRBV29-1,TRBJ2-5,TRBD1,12,CSGRTGGETQYF,TGCAGCGGGCGGACAGGGGGAGAGACCCAGTACTTC
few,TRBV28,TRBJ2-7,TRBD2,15,CASSLSRGGSYEQYF,TGTGCCAGCAGTTTAAGTCGGGGCGGGAGCTACGAGCAGTACTTC
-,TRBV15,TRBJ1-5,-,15,CATSRDEGYGQPQHF,TGTGCCACCAGCAGAGATGAGGGTTACGGTCAGCCCCAGCATTTT
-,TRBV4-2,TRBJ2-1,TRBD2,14,CASRSGGLNNEQFF,TGTGCCAGCAGGAGCGGGGGCCTAAACAATGAGCAGTTCTTC
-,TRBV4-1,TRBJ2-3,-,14,CASNPRGSTDTQYF,TGCGCCAGCAACCCGAGGGGGAGCACAGATACGCAGTATTTT
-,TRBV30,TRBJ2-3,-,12,CAWSAIGDTQYF,TGTGCCTGGAGTGCTATAGGGGATACGCAGTATTTT
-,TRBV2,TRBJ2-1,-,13,CASSDDIHNEQFF,TGTGCCAGCAGTGACGACATCCACAATGAGCAGTTCTTC
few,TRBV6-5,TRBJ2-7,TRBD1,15,CASSPSSQGKYEQYF,TGTGCCAGCAGCCCCTCGTCACAGGGGAAGTACGAGCAGTACTTC
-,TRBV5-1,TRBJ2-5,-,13,CASSPGGGETQYF,TGCGCCAGCAGCCCCGGCGGTGGAGAGACCCAGTACTTC
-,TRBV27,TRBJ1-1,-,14,CASRPDRLKTEAFF,TGTGCCAGCCGGCCGGATAGGCTGAAGACTGAAGCTTTCTTT